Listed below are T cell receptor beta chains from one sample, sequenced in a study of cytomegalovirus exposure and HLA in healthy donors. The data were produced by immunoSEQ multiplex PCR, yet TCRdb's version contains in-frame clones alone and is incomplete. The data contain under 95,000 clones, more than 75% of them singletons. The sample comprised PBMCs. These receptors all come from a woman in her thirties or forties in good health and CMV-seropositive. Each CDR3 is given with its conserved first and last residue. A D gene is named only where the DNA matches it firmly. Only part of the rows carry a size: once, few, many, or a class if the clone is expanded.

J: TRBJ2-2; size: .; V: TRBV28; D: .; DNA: TGTGCCAGCAGTGCCCCGGGACAGAACACCGGGGAGCTGTTTTTT; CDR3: CASSAPGQNTGELFF
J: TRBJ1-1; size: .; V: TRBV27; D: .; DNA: TGTGCCAGCAGTTTAGGAGGGGAGAACACTGAAGCTTTCTTT; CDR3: CASSLGGENTEAFF
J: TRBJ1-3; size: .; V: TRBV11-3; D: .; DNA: TGTGCCAGCAGCTTTTCCGGACAGGGAAACACCATATATTTT; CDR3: CASSFSGQGNTIYF
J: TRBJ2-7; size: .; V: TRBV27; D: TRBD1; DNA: TGTGCCAGCAGTCAGGGGACAGGGTTCATCTCCTACGAGCAGTACTTC; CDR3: CASSQGTGFISYEQYF
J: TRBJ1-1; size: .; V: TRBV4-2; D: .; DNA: TGTGCCAGCAGCCACGGGATTGAAGCTTTCTTT; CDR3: CASSHGIEAFF
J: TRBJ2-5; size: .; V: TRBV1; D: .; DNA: TGCACCAGCAGCCCCCGGGACTACATGTACCAAGAGACCCAGTACTTC; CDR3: CTSSPRDYMYQETQYF
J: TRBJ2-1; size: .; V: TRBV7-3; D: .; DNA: TGTGCCAGCAGCCTCCAGACAGGAACCGGCCTCAATGAGCAGTTCTTC; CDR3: CASSLQTGTGLNEQFF
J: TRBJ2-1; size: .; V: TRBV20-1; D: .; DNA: TGCAGAGGGGGTAGTCCAAATGAGCAGTTCTTC; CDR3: CRGGSPNEQFF
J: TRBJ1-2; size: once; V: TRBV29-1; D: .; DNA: TGCAGCGTCCGGGGGGCCTCCTATGGCTACACCTTC; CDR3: CSVRGASYGYTF
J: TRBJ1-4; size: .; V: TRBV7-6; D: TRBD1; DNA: TGTGCCAGCAGCCGGAGAGGGGGCCCTGGGGATGAAAAACTGTTTTTT; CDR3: CASSRRGGPGDEKLFF
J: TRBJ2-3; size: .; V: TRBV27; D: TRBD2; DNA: TGTGCCAGCAGTTTATCGCCCGGGACTAGCGCTTCCACAGATACGCAGTATTTT; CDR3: CASSLSPGTSASTDTQYF
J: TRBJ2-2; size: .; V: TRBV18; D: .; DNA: TGTGCCAGCTCACCACCCGCGAGGGCGGGCACCGGGGAGCTGTTTTTT; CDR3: CASSPPARAGTGELFF
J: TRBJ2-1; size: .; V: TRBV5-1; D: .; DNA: TGCGCCAGCAGCTTGGGGTTCCAGAATCCAAACAATGAGCAGTTCTTC; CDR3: CASSLGFQNPNNEQFF
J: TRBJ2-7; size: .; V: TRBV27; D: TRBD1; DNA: TGTGCCAGCAGTTTCGGACAGGGCTACGAGCAGTACTTC; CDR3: CASSFGQGYEQYF
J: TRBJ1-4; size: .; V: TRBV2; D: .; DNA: TGTGCCAGCAGTGTTGGCAGTTCTAATGAAAAACTGTTTTTT; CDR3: CASSVGSSNEKLFF
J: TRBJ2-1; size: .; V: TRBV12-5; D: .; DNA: TGTGCTAGTGGTCCCCCGGGAACCCCCTACAATGAGCAGTTCTTC; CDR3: CASGPPGTPYNEQFF
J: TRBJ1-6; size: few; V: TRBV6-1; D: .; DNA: TGTGCCAGCAGTGTCCAAGGGGGTTCACCCCTCCACTTT; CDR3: CASSVQGGSPLHF
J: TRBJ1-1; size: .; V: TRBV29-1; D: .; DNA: TGCAGCGCGGCCCTAGGACATCTGAACACTGAAGCTTTCTTT; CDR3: CSAALGHLNTEAFF
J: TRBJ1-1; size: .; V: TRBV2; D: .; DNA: TGTGCCAGCAGTGCACACCCAGCCGAGGCTGAAGCTTTCTTT; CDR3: CASSAHPAEAEAFF
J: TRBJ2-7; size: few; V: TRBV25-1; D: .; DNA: TGTGCCAGCAGTGAATATAGAACCTACGAGCAGTACTTC; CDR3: CASSEYRTYEQYF
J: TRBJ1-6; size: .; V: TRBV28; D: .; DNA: TGTGCCAGCAGGACTCCTAGTTCACCCCTCCACTTT; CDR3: CASRTPSSPLHF
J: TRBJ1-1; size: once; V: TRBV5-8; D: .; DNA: TGTGCCAGCCTTGCTGCGTGGGAGGGGAAGTACACTGAAGCTTTCTTT; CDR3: CASLAAWEGKYTEAFF
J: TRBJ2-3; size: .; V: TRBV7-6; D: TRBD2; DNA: TGTGCCAGCAGCTCTACCGGACTAGCGGGGGGCACCACAGATACGCAGTATTTT; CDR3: CASSSTGLAGGTTDTQYF
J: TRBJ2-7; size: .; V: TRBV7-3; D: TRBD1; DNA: TGTGCCAGCAGCCGGACAGGGGGTTCGAGAGGCGAGCAGTACTTC; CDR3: CASSRTGGSRGEQYF
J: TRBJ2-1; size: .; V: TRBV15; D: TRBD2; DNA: TGTGCCACCAGCAGACAACTAGCGGGAGAGGGCGATGAGCAGTTCTTC; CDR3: CATSRQLAGEGDEQFF
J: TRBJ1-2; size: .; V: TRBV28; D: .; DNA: TGTGCCAGCAGCATCAACTATGGCTACACCTTC; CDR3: CASSINYGYTF
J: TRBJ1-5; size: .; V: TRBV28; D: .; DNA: TGTGCCAGCAGTTTGCAGGTCCAGCCCCAGCATTTT; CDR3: CASSLQVQPQHF
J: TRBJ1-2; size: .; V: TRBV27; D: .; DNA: TGTGCCAGCGGATCCGGCAGCCAGGGCTTGAGCTACACCTTC; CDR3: CASGSGSQGLSYTF
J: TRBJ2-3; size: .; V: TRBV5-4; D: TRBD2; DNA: TGTGCCAGCAGCTTGTGGACTAGCGGCACAGATACGCAGTATTTT; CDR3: CASSLWTSGTDTQYF